Listed here are 30 T cell receptor beta chains from one sample, sequenced in a study of T cells in Graves' hyperthyroidism and ophthalmopathy. It was RNA transcripts that yielded the amplified TCR beta CDR3 regions. TCR CDR3 underwent first-round RT-PCR with the HTBI primer set. TCRdb passed the multiplex PCR reads through MiXCR, listing each CDR3 protein once. The data hold under 450,000 distinct CDR3 sequences, with approximately 14% observed a single time. Sample: blood. The receptors were gathered from a young woman with Graves' hyperthyroidism.

This clonotype came up a few times. The rearrangement links TRBV14 to TRBJ2-1; D unclear. The CDR3 is 15 amino acids. Looked up from germline, CDR1 is SGHDN and CDR2 is FVKESK. Trimming shortened V by 4 bases and J by 0 bases, and 10 bases separated the two germline ends. CDR3 in DNA: TGTGCCAGCAGCCGACTGATCCTCTCCTACAATGAGCAGTTCTTC. It is translated as CASSRLILSYNEQFF.

V is TRBV6-1 and J is TRBJ1-4, with D hard to call. The CDR3 length is 12 residues. Germline lookup yields CDR1 MNHNS and CDR2 SASEGT. Trimming stripped 8 bases from V and 8 bases from J, with 12 bases between. This CDR3 is CASSRVGEKLFF. CDR3 DNA: TGTGCCAGCTCCCGGGTGGGGGAAAAACTGTTTTTT.

This clonotype was detected many times. The rearrangement links TRBV6-5 to TRBJ2-1; D gene ambiguous. V was trimmed by 2 bases and J by 8 bases, leaving 10 bases between them. Germline V gene lookup returns CDR1 MNHEY and CDR2 SVGAGI. The CDR3 covers 13 residues. CDR3 DNA: TGTGCCAGCAGTTACAGTGGGCCGGATGAGCAGTTCTTC. Its protein product is CASSYSGPDEQFF.

This clonotype was observed a few times. This chain uses TRBV7-3 with TRBJ2-1; 9 bases line up with TRBD2. Per the germline V gene, CDR1 is SGHTA and CDR2 is FQGTGA. With 4 bases clipped from V and 4 bases from J, the junction kept 11 bases outside the gene matches. This CDR3 contains 17 residues. The CDR3 loop is CASSSPGLASPYNEQFF. In DNA, the CDR3 is TGTGCCAGCAGCTCGCCCGGACTAGCGAGTCCTTACAATGAGCAGTTCTTC.

Many counts were recorded for this clonotype. The V gene is TRBV18, the J gene TRBJ1-4; no reliable D call. CDR3 length: 14 residues. V lost 0 bases and J lost 8, with 10 bases in between. The germline V gene encodes CDR1 KGHSH and CDR2 LQKENI. CDR3 in amino acids: CASSPPGPFEKLFF. The CDR3 DNA follows: TGTGCCAGCTCACCACCCGGACCCTTCGAAAAACTGTTTTTT.

This clonotype was found many times. The genes are TRBV20-1 and TRBJ2-3; D is unresolved. The germline V gene has CDR1 DFQATT and CDR2 SNEGSKA (reference sequence). V was pared by 3 bases and J by 4 bases, with 8 bases between. The CDR3 loop spans 12 amino acids. In DNA form, the CDR3 reads TGCAGTGCTAGGGTTCTAGCAGATACGCAGTATTTT. Its protein product is CSARVLADTQYF.

J is TRBJ2-3 and V is TRBV28, with 9 nucleotides matching TRBD2. Trimming took 5 bases from V and 3 from J; bases not matched to a gene: 6. Germline lookup yields CDR1 MDHEN and CDR2 SYDVKM. The CDR3 has 15 amino acids. CDR3 in amino acids: CASSHLAGGTDTQYF. The DNA for the CDR3 is TGTGCCAGCAGTCATCTTGCGGGGGGGACAGATACGCAGTATTTT.

This clonotype was seen at least ten times. CDR3 protein: CASSLRRQKQETQYF. The CDR3 DNA follows: TGTGCCAGCAGTTTACGAAGACAGAAGCAAGAGACCCAGTACTTC. The J gene is TRBJ2-5, the V gene TRBV6-1; the D gene is possibly TRBD1 (5 bases). The CDR3 is made up of 15 amino acids. The V and J ends lost 5 bases and 2 bases respectively, with 15 bases between them. CDR1 and CDR2 (germline): MNHNS, SASEGT.

This clonotype has at least ten counts. The rearrangement joins TRBV7-9 to TRBJ2-6; 11 bases align to TRBD1. Germline assignment: CDR1 SEHNR and CDR2 FQNEAQ (reference sequence). The CDR3 totals 20 residues. The V and J ends lost 6 bases and 0 bases, in that order; junction bases with no gene match: 13. This CDR3 is CASRPKIGQGASSGANVLTF. DNA of the CDR3: TGTGCCAGCAGACCAAAGATCGGACAGGGGGCGAGCTCTGGGGCCAACGTCCTGACTTTC.

This clonotype was picked up many times. The V gene is TRBV12-3 or TRBV12-4, the J gene TRBJ2-2, with 8 nucleotides matching TRBD2. V trimming: 6 bases; J trimming: 4 bases; junction bases outside the gene matches: 4. The CDR3 length is 14 residues. The CDR3 DNA reads TGTGCCAGCAGCACTAGCGGTGGCACCGGGGAGCTGTTTTTT. Translated, it gives CASSTSGGTGELFF.

This clonotype has more than one count but fewer than ten. This chain uses TRBV5-1 with TRBJ2-7, with 13 positions matching TRBD2. Unmatched junction bases numbered 16, after V lost 0 bases and J lost 1 base. This CDR3 contains 21 residues. The germline V gene encodes CDR1 SGHRS and CDR2 YFSETQ. The CDR3 nucleotides read TGCGCCAGCAGCTTGGCCTGGGGCGGGACTAGCGGGATCGGGGATTCCTACGAGCAGTACTTC. Translating it yields CASSLAWGGTSGIGDSYEQYF.

V is TRBV18 and J is TRBJ2-1; possible D gene TRBD2, 5 bases. V dropped 6 bases and J dropped 4 bases, with 16 bases sitting between them. Germline lookup yields CDR1 KGHSH and CDR2 LQKENI. This CDR3 has 15 residues. This chain's CDR3 is CASSQAAGEYNEQFF. The CDR3 DNA sequence: TGTGCCAGCTCCCAAGCGGCTGGCGAGTACAATGAGCAGTTCTTC.

With respect to this clonotype: Since a much larger clone is just one base distant, this may be a read error. This chain connects TRBV7-3 to TRBJ2-1; 9 nucleotides agree with TRBD2. This CDR3 comprises 13 residues. V was pared by 4 bases and J by 8 bases, with 3 bases of the junction left unmatched. CDR1 is SGHTA and CDR2 is FQGTGA in the germline V gene. The CDR3 region has the DNA TGTGCCAGCAGCTCGGGACTAGCAGATGAGCAGTTCTTC. It codes for CASSSGLADEQFF. The whole variable domain, filled in from reference TRBV7-3 and TRBJ2-1, reads GAGVSQTPSNKVTEKGKYVELRCDPISGHTALYWYRQSLGQGPEFLIYFQGTGAADDSGLPNDRFFAVRPEGSVSTLKIQRTERGDSAVYLCASSSGLADEQFFGPGTRLTVL.

This clonotype came up many times. This chain uses TRBV11-2 with TRBJ1-6; D unclear. The V gene's germline CDR1 is SGHAT and CDR2 FQNNGV. The V end lost 0 bases, the J end lost 9 bases, and 3 bases lay between the germline ends. CDR3 size: 12 residues. In DNA, the CDR3 is TGTGCCAGCAGCTTAGAAGCTTCACCCCTCCACTTT. It encodes CASSLEASPLHF.

This clonotype has at least ten counts. The chain carries TRBV27 and TRBJ2-4; D may be TRBD2 (7 bases). The CDR3 sequence is 16 residues long. Trimming left V 1 base short and J 1 base short, with 11 bases between. Looked up from germline, CDR1 is MNHEY and CDR2 is SMNVEV (reference sequence). Here the CDR3 reads CASSLFRGAAKNIQYF. Here the CDR3 DNA reads TGTGCCAGCAGTTTATTCCGGGGGGCTGCCAAAAACATTCAGTACTTC.

The sample holds many counts of this clonotype. This rearrangement joins TRBV10-3 to TRBJ2-5; TRBD1 matches at 10 bases. This CDR3 contains 14 residues. V was clipped by 10 bases and J by 0 bases; unmatched bases: 5. In germline, CDR1 is ENHRY, CDR2 SYGVKD. In DNA form, the CDR3 reads TGTGCCAGCGCCGGGACAGGGGACCAAGAGACCCAGTACTTC. Its translation: CASAGTGDQETQYF.

There are many counts of this clonotype. The chain combines TRBV12-3 or TRBV12-4 with TRBJ1-6; no clear D. The CDR3 runs to 14 residues. Trimming took off 4 bases at V and 9 bases at J, with 13 bases between the two ends. The CDR3 loop is CASSSFGSGSPLHF. CDR3 bases: TGTGCCAGCAGTTCGTTTGGCTCCGGTTCACCCCTCCACTTT.

In its sample, this clonotype was seen many times. DNA for the CDR3: TGTGCCAGCAGTTACGGGGGTAGGGACACTGAAGCTTTCTTT. This gives the protein CASSYGGRDTEAFF. This rearrangement joins TRBV6-5 to TRBJ1-1; a possible D gene is TRBD1 (5 bases). CDR3 length: 14 residues. V was clipped by 2 bases and J by 3 bases, with 10 bases between them. Germline CDR1 is MNHEY and CDR2 is SVGAGI.

This clonotype was counted at least ten times. J is TRBJ1-5 and V is TRBV5-1; 9 nucleotides match TRBD1. J was trimmed by 6 bases and V by 2 bases; bases with no gene match: 9. CDR3 size: 16 residues. Looked up from germline, CDR1 is SGHRS and CDR2 is YFSETQ. This CDR3 reads CASSFGPTGGGQPQHF. Here the CDR3 DNA reads TGCGCCAGCAGCTTCGGCCCCACAGGGGGCGGTCAGCCCCAGCATTTT.

The sample holds many counts of this clonotype. The chain has TRBV12-3 or TRBV12-4 and TRBJ2-4; TRBD1 aligns across 7 bases. V was clipped by 6 bases and J by 3 bases; unmatched bases: 11. This CDR3 contains 16 residues. CDR3 DNA: TGTGCCAGCAGGACGCGGACAGGAGAAGACAAAAACATTCAGTACTTC. It is translated as CASRTRTGEDKNIQYF.

This clonotype has a count of ten or more. V is TRBV6-2 or TRBV6-3 and J is TRBJ2-1; 8 bases agree with TRBD2. This CDR3 is built from 15 residues. Germline assignment: CDR1 MNHEY and CDR2 SVGEGT. Trimming at V came to 0 bases and at J to 7 bases, leaving 5 bases not matched to a gene. CDR3 DNA: TGTGCCAGCAGTTACTCGAACGGGAGGGCAAATGAGCAGTTCTTC. Translating gives CASSYSNGRANEQFF.

The V and J genes are TRBV6-4 and TRBJ2-6, with TRBD2 matching 7 bases. The CDR3 runs to 16 residues. V was pared by 3 bases and J by 0 bases, with 2 bases of the junction left unmatched. Germline CDR1 MRHNA, CDR2 SNTAGT. The CDR3 is CASSEGGSSGANVLTF. CDR3 coding DNA: TGTGCCAGCAGTGAGGGCGGGAGCTCTGGGGCCAACGTCCTGACTTTC.

This chain uses TRBV5-1 with TRBJ1-1; 7 positions match TRBD1. From germline, CDR1 is SGHRS and CDR2 YFSETQ. The ends lost 0 bases at V and 6 bases at J; junction bases unmatched: 2. This CDR3 spans 13 amino acids. CDR3 residues: CASSLGQGPEAFF. In DNA, the CDR3 is TGCGCCAGCAGCTTGGGACAGGGCCCTGAAGCTTTCTTT.

This clonotype has a count of ten or more. The chain recombines TRBV5-1 with TRBJ2-3; D gene ambiguous. This CDR3 has 15 amino acids. In germline, CDR1 is SGHRS, CDR2 YFSETQ. Trimming removed 1 base at V and 2 bases at J, with 11 bases between. CDR3 DNA: TGCGCCAGCAGCTTGCCTCGACCTGACACAGATACGCAGTATTTT. It yields the protein CASSLPRPDTDTQYF.

This clonotype was seen at least ten times. The chain combines TRBV12-3 or TRBV12-4 with TRBJ2-5, with a possible D match to TRBD1 (6 bases). The CDR3 spans 14 residues. Trimming stripped 5 bases from V and 5 bases from J, with 15 bases between. DNA of the CDR3: TGTGCCAGCAGTCAAACAGGGCTGCGGGAGACCCAGTACTTC. Its translation: CASSQTGLRETQYF.

This clonotype appeared many times. The CDR3 region is CASSRPQGAGNQPQHF. As DNA, the CDR3 is TGTGCCAGTAGTAGGCCGCAAGGGGCGGGCAATCAGCCCCAGCATTTT. The chain carries TRBV19 and TRBJ1-5; TRBD1 might be the D (5 bases). Germline V lookup: CDR1 LNHDA, CDR2 SQIVND (reference sequence). Trimming cost V 4 bases and J 2 bases, with 15 bases left between them. The CDR3 has 16 amino acids.

A note on this clonotype: This may be a read error, as it is one base from a much larger clone. The chain recombines TRBV9 with TRBJ2-3, with TRBD2 identical over 15 bases. Germline V CDR1 and CDR2: SGDLS, YYNGEE. This CDR3 is 15 amino acids long. The CDR3 is CVSSGLAGGLDTQYF. The CDR3 bases are TGTGTCAGCAGCGGACTAGCGGGAGGGCTGGATACGCAGTATTTT.

This clonotype was counted ten times or more. As DNA, the CDR3 is TGTGCTAGTGGTTTTAAGGGGTTAGCTGGAAACACCATATATTTT. Protein sequence: CASGFKGLAGNTIYF. The V and J genes are TRBV12-5 and TRBJ1-3, with a weak D call TRBD1 (5 bases). Trimming shortened V by 3 bases and J by 2 bases, and 11 bases separated the two germline ends. Germline CDR1 and CDR2: LGHNT and FRNRAP. The CDR3 loop spans 15 amino acids.

In this sample, this clonotype turned up many times. The rearrangement uses TRBV27 and TRBJ1-1; D gene ambiguous. Trimming removed 0 bases at V and 9 bases at J, with 11 bases between. The CDR3 runs 13 residues. Germline V gene sequence: CDR1 MNHEY, CDR2 SMNVEV (reference sequence). Written as DNA, the CDR3 is TGTGCCAGCAGTTTATCGCGACAAGGGCAAGCTTTCTTT. It specifies CASSLSRQGQAFF.

The genes are TRBV5-1 and TRBJ2-7, with D perhaps assigned TRBD1 or TRBD2 (5 bases each). Germline CDR1 and CDR2: SGHRS and YFSETQ. This CDR3 is 16 amino acids long. V lost 4 bases and J 0 bases, leaving 17 bases between the germline ends. Here the CDR3 DNA reads TGCGCCAGCAGCCACTGGGACGGACGGAGCTCCTACGAGCAGTACTTC. This gives the protein CASSHWDGRSSYEQYF.